The next 13 T cell receptor beta chains were all read from a single sample in a study of blood T cell repertoires in COVID-19 (TCRdb year 2020). Library preparation used the immunoSEQ multiplex PCR assay. Here the immuneACCESS table is served through TCRdb, limited to in-frame sequences with V and J called. Missing clones are a known gap in these copies; in checked studies unresolved V genes cover under half, and the rest lacks a known reason. For this sample there are approximately 150,000 clones; roughly 87% appear just once. 1% to 1.5% of the sample lies in the top ten. Specimen: PBMCs or T cells enriched from blood (not recorded which). The source of these receptors is a human donor with acute COVID-19. The donor label of this sample is uncertain.

The rearrangement links TRBV5-1 to TRBJ1-1, with TRBD1 identical over 9 bases. V shed 4 bases, J shed 5 bases, and the junction held 6 bases outside the gene matches. Germline loops: CDR1 SGHRS, CDR2 YFSETQ. The CDR3 is 14 residues long. CDR3 coding DNA: TGCGCCAGCAGCGGCGGGACAGGGATGACTGAAGCTTTCTTT. It encodes CASSGGTGMTEAFF.

This chain joins TRBV21-1 and TRBJ2-4; TRBD1 was called by the table and not checked on the DNA. TRBV21-1 is assigned pseudogene status. The CDR3 has 14 residues. The CDR3 reads CADRALNAKNIQYF. In nucleotides, the CDR3 is TGTGCGGACAGGGCCCTTAATGCCAAAAACATTCAGTACTTC.

The chain carries TRBV4-2 and TRBJ1-5; D is unclear. V lost 0 bases and J 2 bases, leaving 8 bases between the germline ends. Germline values: CDR1 LGHNA, CDR2 YNFKEQ. The CDR3 is 15 residues long. The DNA for the CDR3 is TGTGCCAGCAGCCAAGAGGTCCGGGGCAATCAGCCCCAGCATTTT. Protein: CASSQEVRGNQPQHF.

The chain links TRBV4-2 to TRBJ2-4; 9 bases map to TRBD2. CDR1 LGHNA and CDR2 YNFKEQ come from the germline V gene. The V gene end was trimmed by 1 base and the J gene end by 5 bases; junction bases not matched to a gene: 12. The length of the CDR3 is 18 residues. The CDR3 coding sequence is TGTGCCAGCAGCCAAGTTTTAGGGCCGCGGGGGGGCGAAAACATTCAGTACTTC. Translation: CASSQVLGPRGGENIQYF.

This sequence joins TRBV2 and TRBJ1-2; a possible D gene is TRBD1 (5 bases). Between the trimmed V and J ends, which lost 0 bases and 5 bases, there was a span of 10 bases. The germline V gene encodes CDR1 SNHLY and CDR2 FYNNEI. The CDR3 is 14 amino acids. CDR3 DNA sequence: TGTGCCAGCAGTGAAGCAGGGAGGGGTTATGGCTACACCTTC. Translation gives CASSEAGRGYGYTF.

This clone showed up just once. The V call is TRBV29-1, the J call TRBJ2-2; possible D gene TRBD1, 5 bases. CDR1 is SQVTM and CDR2 is ANQGSEA in the germline V gene. V was cut by 1 base and J by 1 base, with 16 bases left in between. The length of the CDR3 is 17 residues. This chain's CDR3 is CSVEVPSTRGNTGELFF. The DNA for the CDR3 is TGCAGCGTTGAAGTTCCCTCAACAAGGGGGAACACCGGGGAGCTGTTTTTT.

The V and J genes are TRBV19 and TRBJ1-2; 12 nucleotides align to TRBD1. Germline V gene data show CDR1 as LNHDA and CDR2 as SQIVND (reference sequence). J gave up 7 bases and V 8 bases, and 8 bases lay outside the gene matches. The CDR3 has 14 residues. CDR3 DNA: TGTGCCAGTGCGCCGGGACAGGGGGCGGGTGGCTACACCTTC. Encoded protein: CASAPGQGAGGYTF.

The chain has TRBV10-3 and TRBJ2-7, with 7 bases fitting TRBD1. CDR1 and CDR2 from the germline V gene are ENHRY and SYGVKD. Trimming removed 3 bases from V and 2 bases from J; junction bases left unmatched: 10. The CDR3 runs 16 residues. The chain's CDR3 is CAISEWEGGKTYEQYF. The CDR3 DNA is TGTGCCATCAGTGAATGGGAAGGGGGCAAAACCTACGAGCAGTACTTC.

The chain joins TRBV5-4 to TRBJ2-7; the match to TRBD1 covers 8 bases. With 0 bases clipped from V and 6 bases from J, the junction kept 8 bases outside the gene matches. CDR1 is SGHNT and CDR2 is YYREEE in the germline V gene (reference sequence). This CDR3 is built from 15 residues. The CDR3 spells CASSLDSGQGTEQYF. In DNA form, the CDR3 reads TGTGCCAGCAGCTTGGACAGCGGACAGGGTACCGAGCAGTACTTC.

This sequence joins TRBV10-3 and TRBJ2-5; D call uncertain. This CDR3 is built from 15 residues. Between the trimmed V and J ends, which lost 0 bases and 1 base, there was a span of 9 bases. The germline gives CDR1 ENHRY, CDR2 SYGVKD. The CDR3 loop is CAISESRGAQETQYF. Written as DNA, the CDR3 is TGTGCCATCAGTGAGTCTAGAGGTGCCCAAGAGACCCAGTACTTC.

This chain links TRBV19 with TRBJ1-2; D is possibly TRBD1 (6 bases). V lost 7 bases to trimming and J lost 6 bases, with 15 bases between them. Per germline, CDR1 LNHDA and CDR2 SQIVND (reference sequence). This CDR3 is 13 amino acids long. CDR3 residues: CASKLDSVDGYTF. Here the CDR3 DNA reads TGTGCCAGTAAGTTGGACAGTGTGGATGGCTACACCTTC.

V is TRBV5-1 and J is TRBJ2-7; 11 bases fit TRBD2. Germline V gene data show CDR1 as SGHRS and CDR2 as YFSETQ. The ends lost 6 bases at V and 2 bases at J; junction bases unmatched: 7. The CDR3 consists of 15 residues. The CDR3 spells CASTMTSGVPYEQYF. As DNA, the CDR3 is TGCGCCAGCACCATGACTAGCGGGGTGCCCTACGAGCAGTACTTC.

This sequence joins TRBV5-8 and TRBJ2-5; 8 bases match TRBD2. From germline, CDR1 is SGHTS and CDR2 YDEGEE. The J segment lost 3 bases and the V segment lost 6 bases, leaving 7 bases of the junction unmatched. There are 14 residues in the CDR3. CDR3 nucleotides: TGTGCCAGCACCCCGGGACTAGTAGAAGAGACCCAGTACTTC. Protein: CASTPGLVEETQYF.